Below are 28 T cell receptor beta chains sequenced from a single sample in a study of blood T cell repertoires in COVID-19. Some clones are missing from TCRdb's copy, which holds only in-frame ones; the method was immunoSEQ multiplex PCR. This sample has about 190,000 clones, with 85% to 90% found just once. The sequenced sample was peripheral blood. The receptors shown here come from a woman in her twenties or thirties with active or convalescent COVID-19.

The rearrangement links TRBV28 to TRBJ2-7, with 9 bases lining up with TRBD2. The junction had 8 bases not matched to a gene; V was cut back by 8 bases and J by 3 bases. The CDR3 covers 14 residues. Germline V gene data show CDR1 as MDHEN and CDR2 as SYDVKM. As DNA, the CDR3 is TGTGCCAGCGCCACCTCAGCGGGAGGCTACGAGCAGTACTTC. Amino acids: CASATSAGGYEQYF.

The chain links TRBV19 to TRBJ2-2; 8 nucleotides align to TRBD1. V trimming: 4 bases; J trimming: 1 base; junction bases outside the gene matches: 5. Looked up from germline, CDR1 is LNHDA and CDR2 is SQIVND (reference sequence). The CDR3 runs 16 residues. The CDR3 sequence is CASSNYGTGNTGELFF. As DNA, the CDR3 is TGTGCCAGTAGTAACTACGGGACAGGGAACACCGGGGAGCTGTTTTTT.

V usage is TRBV24-1 and J usage is TRBJ1-1; 7 bases fit TRBD1. The CDR3 consists of 13 residues. V dropped 4 bases and J dropped 10; count of bases not matched to a gene: 8. CDR1 is KGHDR and CDR2 is SFDVKD in the germline V gene. For the CDR3, the DNA is TGTGCCACCAGTGAGTATGACAGGGTAGGAGCTTTCTTT. Its translation is CATSEYDRVGAFF.

The rearrangement uses TRBV15 and TRBJ1-5; D might be TRBD1 (5 bases). V lost 5 bases to trimming and J lost 0 bases, with 11 bases between them. The CDR3 covers 15 residues. Germline V CDR1 and CDR2: LNHNV, YYDKDF (reference sequence). The CDR3 DNA is TGTGCCACCAGCCTGACAGTTGATAGCAATCAGCCCCAGCATTTT. Its protein product is CATSLTVDSNQPQHF. Drawing the rest from reference TRBV15 and TRBJ1-5, the complete variable domain is DAMVIQNPRYQVTQFGKPVTLSCSQTLNHNVMYWYQQKSSQAPKLLFHYYDKDFNNEADTPDNFQSRRPNTSFCFLDIRSPGLGDTAMYLCATSLTVDSNQPQHFGDGTRLSIL.

The V gene is TRBV28, the J gene TRBJ2-7, with TRBD1 identical over 8 bases. The J segment lost 3 bases and the V segment lost 4 bases, leaving 5 bases of the junction unmatched. This CDR3 comprises 14 residues. Germline V gene lookup returns CDR1 MDHEN and CDR2 SYDVKM. CDR3 in amino acids: CASSSGTGIYEQYF. CDR3 DNA: TGTGCCAGCAGTTCCGGGACAGGAATCTACGAGCAGTACTTC.

The rearrangement joins TRBV10-3 to TRBJ1-2, with TRBD1 identical over 8 bases. CDR3 length: 15 amino acids. V gave up 2 bases and J gave up 2 bases; unmatched junction bases: 4. Per the germline V gene, CDR1 is ENHRY and CDR2 is SYGVKD. The CDR3 is CAISEPDRANYGYTF. The CDR3 DNA is TGTGCCATCAGTGAGCCGGACAGGGCGAACTATGGCTACACCTTC.

The chain employs TRBV29-1 and TRBJ2-2; 12 nucleotides line up with TRBD2. Germline V gene lookup returns CDR1 SQVTM and CDR2 ANQGSEA. Unmatched junction bases numbered 7, after V lost 7 bases and J lost 4 bases. The CDR3 consists of 15 residues. As DNA, the CDR3 is TGCAGCGCAGAGACTAGCGGGAGTATCACCGGGGAGCTGTTTTTT. Protein sequence: CSAETSGSITGELFF.

This chain links TRBV7-9 with TRBJ2-7, with 9 bases aligning to TRBD1. The J segment lost 0 bases and the V segment lost 5 bases, leaving 8 bases of the junction unmatched. This CDR3 has 16 amino acids. Germline CDR1 reads SEHNR; CDR2 reads FQNEAQ (reference sequence). In DNA, the CDR3 is TGTGCCAGCAGCCGGACCTCGGGACAGGGCTCCTACGAGCAGTACTTC. Its translation: CASSRTSGQGSYEQYF.

Here the CDR3 DNA reads TGCAGCGTTGAAGTTCGGGCAGGGGACGAGCAGTACTTC. It yields the protein CSVEVRAGDEQYF. This sequence joins TRBV29-1 and TRBJ2-7; D is perhaps TRBD1 (6 bases). This CDR3 contains 13 residues. Between the trimmed V and J ends, which lost 1 base and 5 bases, there was a span of 12 bases. Per germline, CDR1 SQVTM and CDR2 ANQGSEA.

The J gene is TRBJ2-2, the V gene TRBV3-1 (or the pseudogene TRBV3-2); D perhaps matches TRBD2 (5 bases). The length of the CDR3 is 14 residues. Per germline, CDR1 LGHDT and CDR2 YNNKEL (reference sequence). V lost 4 bases and J lost 6, with 12 bases in between. The CDR3 DNA reads as TGTGCCAGCAGCCCCGGACTTGTGGCCGGGGAGCTGTTTTTT. This translates into CASSPGLVAGELFF.

This clone was counted a few times. The CDR3: CATSREAGLGYNEQFF. The DNA for the CDR3 is TGTGCCACCAGCAGAGAGGCAGGGCTAGGGTACAATGAGCAGTTCTTC. The chain is built from TRBV15 and TRBJ2-1, with D possibly TRBD1 on 5 matching bases. The CDR3 covers 16 residues. The V end lost 0 bases, the J end lost 4 bases, and 13 bases lay between the germline ends. Germline loops: CDR1 LNHNV, CDR2 YYDKDF (reference sequence).

The V call is TRBV27, the J call TRBJ1-5; 12 bases are a match to TRBD1. This CDR3 is 17 amino acids long. Unmatched junction bases numbered 7, after V lost 5 bases and J lost 2 bases. Per the germline V gene, CDR1 is MNHEY and CDR2 is SMNVEV (reference sequence). CDR3 region: CASSHGTGGDGNQPQHF. The CDR3 nucleotides are TGTGCCAGCAGTCACGGGACAGGGGGCGACGGCAATCAGCCCCAGCATTTT.

This chain links TRBV18 with TRBJ1-2; 9 bases fit TRBD1. CDR1 and CDR2 from the germline V gene are KGHSH and LQKENI. The CDR3 sequence is 15 residues long. V shed 0 bases, J shed 8 bases, and the junction held 7 bases outside the gene matches. The DNA for the CDR3 is TGTGCCAGCTCACCACCACAGGGGGCCGGGGTCGGCTACACCTTC. Protein product: CASSPPQGAGVGYTF.

The chain has TRBV14 and TRBJ1-5; D is unclear. The CDR3 consists of 17 residues. V shed 3 bases and J shed 0 bases, with 15 bases lying between them. The germline gives CDR1 SGHDN, CDR2 FVKESK. The CDR3 is CASSQVQFKFSNQPQHF. In nucleotides, the CDR3 is TGTGCCAGCAGCCAGGTACAGTTTAAATTTAGCAATCAGCCCCAGCATTTT.

V and J are TRBV14 and TRBJ2-3, with D possibly matching TRBD1 (6 bases). Germline loops: CDR1 SGHDN, CDR2 FVKESK. The CDR3 runs 16 residues. Trimming pared 5 bases from V and 1 base from J, leaving 16 bases between. The CDR3 region is CASSGWDTGGTDTQYF. Here the CDR3 DNA reads TGTGCCAGCAGCGGTTGGGACACCGGAGGCACAGATACGCAGTATTTT.

This clone has just one count. Other DNA sequences of this sample code for an identical CDR3. The gene calls are TRBV5-4 and TRBJ1-2; 7 bases are shared with TRBD1. Trimming took 3 bases from V and 0 from J; bases not matched to a gene: 5. Germline V gene sequence: CDR1 SGHNT, CDR2 YYREEE (reference sequence). The CDR3 totals 15 residues. The CDR3: CASSSMTGTNYGYTF. CDR3 in DNA: TGTGCCAGCAGCTCAATGACAGGGACTAACTATGGCTACACCTTC. The whole variable domain, remainder taken from reference TRBV5-4 and TRBJ1-2, is ETGVTQSPTHLIKTRGQQVTLRCSSQSGHNTVSWYQQALGQGPQFIFQYYREEENGRGNFPPRFSGLQFPNYSSELNVNALELDDSALYLCASSSMTGTNYGYTFGSGTRLTVV.

This clone was detected a few times. The V call is TRBV19, the J call TRBJ1-5; 9 positions agree with TRBD1. With V trimmed by 11 bases and J by 1 base, 15 bases remained unmatched. CDR1 and CDR2 (germline): LNHDA, SQIVND (reference sequence). This CDR3 has 17 amino acids. CDR3 loop: CASLKPGTGYSNQPQHF. Here the CDR3 DNA reads TGTGCCTCACTTAAACCAGGGACAGGGTACAGCAATCAGCCCCAGCATTTT.

The chain is built from TRBV30 and TRBJ1-2, with TRBD1 identical over 9 bases. Looked up from germline, CDR1 is GTSNPN and CDR2 is SVGIG (reference sequence). The CDR3 runs to 15 residues. The V and J ends lost 7 bases and 4 bases, in that order; junction bases with no gene match: 13. CDR3 protein: CAFTRTGEPTYGYTF. CDR3 DNA sequence: TGTGCCTTCACACGGACAGGGGAACCCACCTATGGCTACACCTTC. Looking up the rest from reference TRBV30 and TRBJ1-2 gives the full variable domain: SQTIHQWPATLVQPVGSPLSLECTVEGTSNPNLYWYRQAAGRGLQLLFYSVGIGQISSEVPQNLSASRPQDRQFILSSKKLLLSDSGFYLCAFTRTGEPTYGYTFGSGTRLTVV.

The rearrangement uses TRBV4-2 and TRBJ2-1, with 10 bases fitting TRBD1. Trimming at V came to 4 bases and at J to 8 bases, leaving 8 bases not matched to a gene. Looked up from germline, CDR1 is LGHNA and CDR2 is YNFKEQ. CDR3 size: 15 residues. The CDR3 DNA is TGTGCCAGCAGCCGAGGGACAGGGGTGTTAGATGAGCAGTTCTTC. It codes for CASSRGTGVLDEQFF.

The chain joins TRBV19 to TRBJ2-1; 11 positions match TRBD2. J gave up 7 bases and V 2 bases, and 4 bases lay outside the gene matches. The CDR3 has 15 residues. Per the germline V gene, CDR1 is LNHDA and CDR2 is SQIVND (reference sequence). Written as DNA, the CDR3 is TGTGCCAGTAGTATACAGGGACTAGCGGTAAATGAGCAGTTCTTC. Its translation: CASSIQGLAVNEQFF.

DNA of the CDR3: TGTGCCACCAGCAGAGAGGACAGCGTGACCTACGAGCAGTACTTC. This sequence encodes CATSREDSVTYEQYF. The chain joins TRBV15 to TRBJ2-7, with D tentatively TRBD1 (6 bases). This CDR3 spans 15 amino acids. The germline gives CDR1 LNHNV, CDR2 YYDKDF (reference sequence). The germline V and J ends were trimmed by 0 bases and 2 bases, with 11 bases remaining between them.

The chain combines TRBV19 with TRBJ1-4; no definite D call. The germline V and J ends were trimmed by 3 bases and 6 bases, with 23 bases remaining between them. Germline V gene data show CDR1 as LNHDA and CDR2 as SQIVND (reference sequence). CDR3 length: 18 residues. CDR3 sequence: CASSIRAVRGVGYEKLFF. DNA for the CDR3: TGTGCCAGTAGTATCCGTGCGGTTCGAGGCGTAGGCTATGAAAAACTGTTTTTT.

This chain links TRBV18 with TRBJ1-5; D is ambiguous. CDR1 is KGHSH and CDR2 is LQKENI in the germline V gene. Trimming stripped 2 bases from V and 7 bases from J, with 12 bases between. The CDR3 has 14 residues. The CDR3, as DNA: TGTGCCAGCTCACCAAGGGAGGGATACCAGCCCCAGCATTTT. It specifies CASSPREGYQPQHF.

The J gene is TRBJ1-5, the V gene TRBV9, with 7 bases aligning to TRBD1. Trimming took 0 bases from V and 11 from J; bases not matched to a gene: 14. Germline CDR1 and CDR2: SGDLS and YYNGEE. The CDR3 covers 16 residues. This CDR3 reads CASSVGQTGEVSSQHF. CDR3 in DNA: TGTGCCAGCAGCGTAGGGCAAACAGGGGAGGTTTCTTCCCAGCATTTT.

This chain uses TRBV5-6 with TRBJ1-3; D not resolved. Per the germline V gene, CDR1 is SGHDT and CDR2 is YYEEEE. The CDR3 has 15 residues. V was cut by 0 bases and J by 0 bases, with 7 bases left in between. The CDR3 nucleotides are TGTGCCAGCAGCTTGGTCGGTAGCTCTGGAAACACCATATATTTT. Protein product: CASSLVGSSGNTIYF.

The chain combines TRBV7-2 with TRBJ2-7, with TRBD1 matching 9 bases. Germline trimming cut 5 bases from V and 4 bases from J; bases unmatched to any gene: 9. Germline CDR1 reads SGHTA; CDR2 reads FQGNSA. CDR3 size: 15 residues. As DNA, the CDR3 is TGTGCCAGCAGCCCCGGGACAGGGTCAAGGTACGAGCAGTACTTC. This gives the protein CASSPGTGSRYEQYF.

The J gene is TRBJ2-7, the V gene TRBV5-1; D is uncertain. Looked up from germline, CDR1 is SGHRS and CDR2 is YFSETQ. V was pared by 1 base and J by 1 base, with 6 bases between. The CDR3 has 13 residues. CDR3 in DNA: TGCGCCAGCAGCTTGCTCCTTTCCTACGAGCAGTACTTC. This translates into CASSLLLSYEQYF.

The chain employs TRBV5-4 and TRBJ1-1; 7 bases map to TRBD1. The V and J ends lost 4 bases and 2 bases, in that order; junction bases with no gene match: 8. The CDR3 covers 15 residues. Germline V gives CDR1 SGHNT, CDR2 YYREEE (reference sequence). In DNA, the CDR3 is TGTGCCAGCAGCCGGGGGGGACAGCCTAACACTGAAGCTTTCTTT. The encoded protein is CASSRGGQPNTEAFF.